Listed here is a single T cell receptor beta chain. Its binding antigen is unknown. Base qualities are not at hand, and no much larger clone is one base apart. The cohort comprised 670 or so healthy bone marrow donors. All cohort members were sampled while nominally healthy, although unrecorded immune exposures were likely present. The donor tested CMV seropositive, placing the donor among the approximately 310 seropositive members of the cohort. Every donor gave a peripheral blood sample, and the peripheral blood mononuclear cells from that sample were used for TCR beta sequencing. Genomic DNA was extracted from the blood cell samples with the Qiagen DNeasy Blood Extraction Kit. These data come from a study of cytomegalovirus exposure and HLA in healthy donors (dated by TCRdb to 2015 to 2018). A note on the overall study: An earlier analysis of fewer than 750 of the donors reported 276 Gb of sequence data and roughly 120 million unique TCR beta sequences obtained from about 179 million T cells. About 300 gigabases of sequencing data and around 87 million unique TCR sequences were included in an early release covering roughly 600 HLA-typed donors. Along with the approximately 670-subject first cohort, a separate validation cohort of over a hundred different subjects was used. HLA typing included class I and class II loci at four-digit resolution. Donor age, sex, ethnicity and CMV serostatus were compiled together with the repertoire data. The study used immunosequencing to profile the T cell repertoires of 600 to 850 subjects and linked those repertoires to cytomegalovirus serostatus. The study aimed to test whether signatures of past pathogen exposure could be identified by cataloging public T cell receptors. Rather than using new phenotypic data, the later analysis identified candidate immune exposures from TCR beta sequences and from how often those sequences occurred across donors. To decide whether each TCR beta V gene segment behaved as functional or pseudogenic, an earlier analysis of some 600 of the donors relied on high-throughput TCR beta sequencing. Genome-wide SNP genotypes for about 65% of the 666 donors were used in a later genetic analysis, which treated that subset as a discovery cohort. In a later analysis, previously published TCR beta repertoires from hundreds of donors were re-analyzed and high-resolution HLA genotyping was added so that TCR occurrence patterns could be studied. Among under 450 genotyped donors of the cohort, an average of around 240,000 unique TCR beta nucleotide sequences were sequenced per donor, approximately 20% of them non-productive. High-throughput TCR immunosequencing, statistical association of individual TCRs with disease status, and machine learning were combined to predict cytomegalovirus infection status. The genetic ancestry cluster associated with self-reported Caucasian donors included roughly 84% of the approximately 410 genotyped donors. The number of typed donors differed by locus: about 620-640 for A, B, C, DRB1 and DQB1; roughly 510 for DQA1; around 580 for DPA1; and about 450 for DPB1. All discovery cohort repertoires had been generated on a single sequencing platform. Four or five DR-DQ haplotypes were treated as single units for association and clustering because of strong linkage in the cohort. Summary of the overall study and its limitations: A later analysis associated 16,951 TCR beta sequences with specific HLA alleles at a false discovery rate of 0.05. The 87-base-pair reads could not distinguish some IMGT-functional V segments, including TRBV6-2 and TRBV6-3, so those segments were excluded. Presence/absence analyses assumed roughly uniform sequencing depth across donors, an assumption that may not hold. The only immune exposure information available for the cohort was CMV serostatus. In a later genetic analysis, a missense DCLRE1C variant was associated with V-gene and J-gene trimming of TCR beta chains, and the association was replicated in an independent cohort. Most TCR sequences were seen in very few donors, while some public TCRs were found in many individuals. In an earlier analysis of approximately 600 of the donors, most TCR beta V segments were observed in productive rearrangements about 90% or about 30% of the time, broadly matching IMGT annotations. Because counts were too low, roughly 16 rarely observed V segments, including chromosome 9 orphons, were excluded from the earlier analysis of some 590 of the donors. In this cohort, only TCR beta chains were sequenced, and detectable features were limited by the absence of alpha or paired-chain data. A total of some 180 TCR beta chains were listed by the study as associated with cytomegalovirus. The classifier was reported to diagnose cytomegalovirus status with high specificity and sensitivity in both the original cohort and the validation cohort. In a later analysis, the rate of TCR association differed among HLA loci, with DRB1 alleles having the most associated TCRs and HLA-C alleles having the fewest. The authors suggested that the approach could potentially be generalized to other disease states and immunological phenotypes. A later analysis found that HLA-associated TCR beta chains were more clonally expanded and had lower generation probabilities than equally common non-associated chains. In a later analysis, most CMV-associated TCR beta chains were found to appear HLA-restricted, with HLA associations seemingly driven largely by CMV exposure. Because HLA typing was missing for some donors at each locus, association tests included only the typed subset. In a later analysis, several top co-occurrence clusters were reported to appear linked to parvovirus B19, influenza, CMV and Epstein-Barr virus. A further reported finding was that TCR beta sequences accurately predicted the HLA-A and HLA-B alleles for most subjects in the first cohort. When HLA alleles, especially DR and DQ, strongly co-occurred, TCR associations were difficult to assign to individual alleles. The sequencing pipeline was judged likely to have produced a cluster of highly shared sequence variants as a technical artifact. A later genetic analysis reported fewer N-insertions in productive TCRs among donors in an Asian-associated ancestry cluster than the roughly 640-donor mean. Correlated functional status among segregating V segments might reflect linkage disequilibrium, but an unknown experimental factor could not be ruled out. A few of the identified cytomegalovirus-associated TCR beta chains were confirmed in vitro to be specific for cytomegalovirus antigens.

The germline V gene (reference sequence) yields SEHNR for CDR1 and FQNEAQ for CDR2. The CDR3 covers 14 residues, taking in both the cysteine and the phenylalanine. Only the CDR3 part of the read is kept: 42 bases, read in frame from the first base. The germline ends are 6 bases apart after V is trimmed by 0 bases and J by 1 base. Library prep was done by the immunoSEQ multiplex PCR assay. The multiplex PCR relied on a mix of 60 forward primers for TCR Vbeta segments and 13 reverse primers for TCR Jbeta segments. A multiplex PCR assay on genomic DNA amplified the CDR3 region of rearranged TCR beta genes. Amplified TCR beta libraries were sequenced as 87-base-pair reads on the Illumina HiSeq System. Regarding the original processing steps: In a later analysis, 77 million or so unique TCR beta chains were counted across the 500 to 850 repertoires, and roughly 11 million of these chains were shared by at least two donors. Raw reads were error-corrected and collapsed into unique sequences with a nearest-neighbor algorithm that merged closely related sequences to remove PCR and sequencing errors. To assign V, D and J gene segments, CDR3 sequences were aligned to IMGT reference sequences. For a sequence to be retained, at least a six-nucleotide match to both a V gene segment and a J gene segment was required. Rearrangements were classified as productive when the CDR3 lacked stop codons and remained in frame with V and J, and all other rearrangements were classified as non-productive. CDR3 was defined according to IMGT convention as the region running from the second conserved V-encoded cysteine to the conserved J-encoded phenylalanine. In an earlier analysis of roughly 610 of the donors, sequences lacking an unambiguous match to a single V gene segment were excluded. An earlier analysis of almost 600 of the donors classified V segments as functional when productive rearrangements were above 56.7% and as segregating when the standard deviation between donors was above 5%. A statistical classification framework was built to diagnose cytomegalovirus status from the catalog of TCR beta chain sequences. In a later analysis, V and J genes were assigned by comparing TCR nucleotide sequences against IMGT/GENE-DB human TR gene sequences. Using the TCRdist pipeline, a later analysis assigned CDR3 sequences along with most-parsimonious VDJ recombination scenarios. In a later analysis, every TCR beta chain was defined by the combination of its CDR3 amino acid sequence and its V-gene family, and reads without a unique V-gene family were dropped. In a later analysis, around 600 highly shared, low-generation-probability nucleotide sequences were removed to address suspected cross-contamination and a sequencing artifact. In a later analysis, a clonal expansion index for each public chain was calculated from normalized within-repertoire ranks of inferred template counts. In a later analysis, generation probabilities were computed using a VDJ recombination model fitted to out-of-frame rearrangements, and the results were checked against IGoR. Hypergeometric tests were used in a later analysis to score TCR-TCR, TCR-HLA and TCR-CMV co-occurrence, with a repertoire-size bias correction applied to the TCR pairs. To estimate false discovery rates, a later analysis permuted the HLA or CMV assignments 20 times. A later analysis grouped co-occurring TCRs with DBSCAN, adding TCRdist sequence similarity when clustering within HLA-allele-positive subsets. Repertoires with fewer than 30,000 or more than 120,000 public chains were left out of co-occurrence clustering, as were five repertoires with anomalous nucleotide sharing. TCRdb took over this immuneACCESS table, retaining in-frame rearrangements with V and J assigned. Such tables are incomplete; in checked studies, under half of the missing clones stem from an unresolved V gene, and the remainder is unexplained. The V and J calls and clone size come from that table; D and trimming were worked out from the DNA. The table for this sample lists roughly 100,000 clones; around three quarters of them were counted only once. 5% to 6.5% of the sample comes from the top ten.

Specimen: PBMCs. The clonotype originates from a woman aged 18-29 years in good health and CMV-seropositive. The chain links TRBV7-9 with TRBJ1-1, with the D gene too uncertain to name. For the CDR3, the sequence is CASSLASPNTEAFF. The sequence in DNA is TGTGCCAGCAGCTTAGCGAGCCCGAACACTGAAGCTTTCTTT.